A single sample gave rise to the 19 T cell receptor beta chains below, sequenced in a study of blood T cell repertoires in COVID-19. TCRdb's table, derived via immunoSEQ multiplex PCR, lists solely in-frame clones and lacks some. The table includes about 60,000 clones, 70% to 90% detected once. Sample: peripheral blood. The receptors come from a man aged 55 to 70 with acute or convalescent COVID-19.

J is TRBJ2-7 and V is TRBV19, with D uncertain. This CDR3 is built from 13 residues. Trimming pared 2 bases from V and 0 bases from J, leaving 5 bases between. Germline-derived CDR1 and CDR2 are LNHDA and SQIVND (reference sequence). CDR3 amino acids: CASSIPSSYEQYF. In DNA, the CDR3 is TGTGCCAGTAGTATACCTAGCTCCTACGAGCAGTACTTC.

The chain joins TRBV4-3 to TRBJ1-2, with 9 positions matching TRBD1. The V and J ends lost 3 bases and 4 bases, in that order; junction bases with no gene match: 3. The germline CDR1 and CDR2 sequences are LGHNA and YSLEER. The CDR3 length is 14 residues. The CDR3 here is CASSHGQGTYGYTF. The CDR3 nucleotides are TGCGCCAGCAGCCATGGACAGGGGACCTATGGCTACACCTTC.

The chain uses TRBV5-6 and TRBJ1-1; 9 nucleotides agree with TRBD1. This CDR3 region has 15 residues. Germline assignment: CDR1 SGHDT and CDR2 YYEEEE. The trim removed 3 bases at V and 1 base at J, leaving 4 bases unmatched. The CDR3 here is CASSSGTGRNTEAFF. Here the CDR3 DNA reads TGTGCCAGCAGCTCAGGGACAGGGAGGAACACTGAAGCTTTCTTT.

This chain uses TRBV4-3 with TRBJ1-2, with D possibly being TRBD1 (6 bases). This CDR3 has 16 residues. Trimming shortened V by 4 bases and J by 4 bases, and 19 bases separated the two germline ends. Per germline, CDR1 LGHNA and CDR2 YSLEER. The CDR3: CASSRSRDIGRYGYTF. CDR3 DNA: TGCGCCAGCAGCCGTAGCCGGGACATCGGTCGCTATGGCTACACCTTC.

The chain joins TRBV7-8 to TRBJ1-5; D not certain. Germline values: CDR1 SGHVS, CDR2 FQNEAQ. The length of the CDR3 is 15 residues. V was cut by 5 bases and J by 0 bases, with 11 bases left in between. The CDR3 DNA follows: TGTGCCAGCAGCCAGGCGGGGTATAGCAATCAGCCCCAGCATTTT. Amino acid sequence: CASSQAGYSNQPQHF.

The J gene is TRBJ2-1, the V gene TRBV4-3; TRBD2 matches at 10 bases. V lost 0 bases to trimming and J lost 7 bases; unmatched junction nucleotides: 6. Germline V gene sequence: CDR1 LGHNA, CDR2 YSLEER. The CDR3 loop spans 16 amino acids. The CDR3 loop is CASSQDLTSGTNEQFF. CDR3 DNA sequence: TGCGCCAGCAGCCAAGATCTAACTAGCGGGACGAATGAGCAGTTCTTC.

The genes are TRBV6-5 and TRBJ1-2; 9 nucleotides line up with TRBD1. V lost 2 bases, J lost 8 bases, and 9 bases stayed unmatched. Germline CDR1 MNHEY, CDR2 SVGAGI. This CDR3 region has 15 residues. The CDR3 reads CASSYMDRGLQGYTF. The CDR3 DNA reads as TGTGCCAGCAGTTACATGGACAGGGGATTACAAGGCTACACCTTC.

This clone showed up just once. The chain couples TRBV11-2 to TRBJ2-3; D remains ambiguous. Looked up from germline, CDR1 is SGHAT and CDR2 is FQNNGV. Trimming took off 4 bases at V and 3 bases at J, with 8 bases between the two ends. CDR3 size: 13 residues. CDR3 residues: CASSSLRTDTQYF. CDR3 coding DNA: TGTGCCAGCAGCTCCCTGAGAACAGATACGCAGTATTTT.

This sequence joins TRBV24-1 and TRBJ2-5, with D perhaps matching TRBD1 (5 bases). Trimming cost V 4 bases and J 5 bases, with 19 bases left between them. CDR1 KGHDR and CDR2 SFDVKD come from the germline V gene. This CDR3 contains 16 residues. The CDR3 region is CATSDPDPTEWETQYF. The CDR3 bases are TGTGCCACCAGTGACCCTGACCCGACAGAATGGGAGACCCAGTACTTC.

There are a few counts of this clone. For the CDR3, the DNA is TGTGCCAGCAGCCCAATAGCGGGAGGCTCCTACAATGAGCAGTTCTTC. Translation gives CASSPIAGGSYNEQFF. This chain connects TRBV7-3 to TRBJ2-1, with 10 bases identical to TRBD2. The CDR3 sequence is 16 residues long. J lost 0 bases, V lost 5 bases, and 4 bases had no gene match. Looked up from germline, CDR1 is SGHTA and CDR2 is FQGTGA. The full variable domain, its missing parts supplied by reference TRBV7-3 and TRBJ2-1, is GAGVSQTPSNKVTEKGKYVELRCDPISGHTALYWYRQSLGQGPEFLIYFQGTGAADDSGLPNDRFFAVRPEGSVSTLKIQRTERGDSAVYLCASSPIAGGSYNEQFFGPGTRLTVL.

The rearrangement links TRBV19 to TRBJ1-1, with 7 positions matching TRBD1. The CDR3 totals 16 residues. V was clipped by 5 bases and J by 1 base; unmatched bases: 10. Germline V gene lookup returns CDR1 LNHDA and CDR2 SQIVND (reference sequence). CDR3 nucleotide sequence: TGTGCCAGTAGTGGCCCCATCGGGACAGCGAACACTGAAGCTTTCTTT. It yields the protein CASSGPIGTANTEAFF.

This rearrangement joins TRBV20-1 to TRBJ2-5; 10 nucleotides agree with TRBD2. The germline CDR1 and CDR2 sequences are DFQATT and SNEGSKA (reference sequence). The CDR3 spans 15 residues. With 3 bases clipped from V and 4 bases from J, the junction kept 8 bases outside the gene matches. The CDR3 spells CSASQPSGRGETQYF. In DNA form, the CDR3 reads TGCAGTGCTAGTCAGCCTAGCGGGAGAGGAGAGACCCAGTACTTC.

The chain couples TRBV19 to TRBJ1-5; perhaps TRBD1 as D (6 bases). CDR1 is LNHDA, CDR2 SQIVND, per germline (reference sequence). The CDR3 totals 13 residues. V dropped 3 bases and J dropped 7 bases, with 10 bases sitting between them. The CDR3 DNA sequence: TGTGCCAGTAGTATCCCAGGGGCCCAGCCCCAGCATTTT. Encoded protein: CASSIPGAQPQHF.

This clone was observed a handful of times. This chain joins TRBV7-2 and TRBJ2-7; weak D call: TRBD2 (7 bases). V lost 0 bases and J lost 3, with 27 bases in between. From germline, CDR1 is SGHTA and CDR2 FQGNSA. The CDR3 consists of 20 residues. The CDR3 DNA is TGTGCCAGCAGCTTAGCGACCCCCGGGGGGCCCACATACCCCCACTACGAGCAGTACTTC. It yields the protein CASSLATPGGPTYPHYEQYF.

The chain employs TRBV14 and TRBJ2-7, with TRBD2 matching over 9 bases. Germline CDR1 SGHDN, CDR2 FVKESK. The V and J ends lost 0 bases and 7 bases, in that order; junction bases with no gene match: 1. The CDR3 covers 13 residues. The CDR3 nucleotides read TGTGCCAGCAGCCAAGATCTAGCGGGAGAGCAGTACTTC. Its translation: CASSQDLAGEQYF. The full variable domain, completed using reference TRBV14 and TRBJ2-7, is EAGVTQFPSHSVIEKGQTVTLRCDPISGHDNLYWYRRVMGKEIKFLLHFVKESKQDESGMPNNRFLAERTGGTYSTLKVQPAELEDSGVYFCASSQDLAGEQYFGPGTRLTVT.

The rearrangement uses TRBV11-3 and TRBJ2-7; perhaps TRBD2 as D (6 bases). Between the trimmed V and J ends, which lost 1 base and 2 bases, there was a span of 15 bases. CDR3 length: 16 residues. Germline V lookup: CDR1 SGHNT, CDR2 YENEEA. The CDR3 sequence: CASSLVLSGSTYEQYF. The DNA of the CDR3 is TGTGCCAGCAGCTTAGTGCTCAGCGGGTCCACCTACGAGCAGTACTTC.

The V gene is TRBV7-2, the J gene TRBJ2-1; tentatively, D is TRBD2 (5 bases). Germline V gives CDR1 SGHTA, CDR2 FQGNSA. The V end lost 5 bases, the J end lost 0 bases, and 14 bases lay between the germline ends. The CDR3 has 16 amino acids. The CDR3 reads CASSPNLGSSYNEQFF. CDR3 nucleotides: TGTGCCAGCAGCCCCAACCTAGGGAGCTCCTACAATGAGCAGTTCTTC.

V is TRBV19 and J is TRBJ1-1, with D unresolved. The CDR3 covers 19 residues. V lost 3 bases and J lost 11, with 34 bases in between. In germline, CDR1 is LNHDA, CDR2 SQIVND (reference sequence). This CDR3 reads CASSIRSLVGVPTSLSAFF. CDR3 in DNA: TGTGCCAGTAGTATCAGAAGTCTCGTCGGGGTACCAACCTCATTGTCGGCTTTCTTT. Full variable domain (outside the CDR3, taken from reference TRBV19 and TRBJ1-1): DGGITQSPKYLFRKEGQNVTLSCEQNLNHDAMYWYRQDPGQGLRLIYYSQIVNDFQKGDIAEGYSVSREKKESFPLTVTSAQKNPTAFYLCASSIRSLVGVPTSLSAFFGQGTRLTVV.

This clone was recorded only once. This chain connects TRBV9 to TRBJ1-1; D possibly corresponds to TRBD1 (5 bases). The CDR3 has 15 amino acids. The V end lost 0 bases, the J end lost 0 bases, and 9 bases lay between the germline ends. Germline loops: CDR1 SGDLS, CDR2 YYNGEE. This CDR3 reads CASSVGGRVNTEAFF. CDR3 DNA sequence: TGTGCCAGCAGCGTAGGCGGCAGGGTGAACACTGAAGCTTTCTTT.